What follows is one T cell receptor (beta chain) and its context. Clones were read by immunoSEQ multiplex PCR, and TCRdb kept only the in-frame ones, dropping some. The table includes 180,000 or so clones, around 85% detected once. This specimen comes from a study of blood T cell repertoires in COVID-19. The CDR3 is 13 residues long. The germline gives CDR1 SGHRS, CDR2 YFSETQ. The V end lost 4 bases, the J end lost 1 base, and 8 bases lay between the germline ends. The V call is TRBV5-1, the J call TRBJ1-1, with no clear D. The source of this sequence is a woman of 80 years or more with acute or convalescent COVID-19. Sequenced input: peripheral blood. Here the CDR3 DNA reads TGCGCCAGCAGCGGCGGGGAGAACACTGAAGCTTTCTTT. This gives the protein CASSGGENTEAFF.